Listed below are T cell receptor beta chains from one sample, sequenced in a study of cytomegalovirus exposure and HLA in healthy donors. The protocol was immunoSEQ multiplex PCR, while the TCRdb copy is restricted to in-frame clones and leaves out a portion. The sample includes 150,000 to 200,000 clones, approximately 80% of them seen just once. Sequenced material: PBMCs. The receptors come from a woman aged 40 to 55 in good health and CMV-seronegative. CDR3s include the opening cysteine and the closing phenylalanine or tryptophan. Fields, in order: J gene, D gene, clone size, V gene, CDR3 DNA, CDR3 protein. The D gene is left open where the match is weak. Expanded clones are given a class, and other clones once, few, many or no size at all.

>TRBJ1-3|-|-|TRBV28
TGTGCCAGCGAGTTGGAGGGAGGAAACACCATATATTTT
CASELEGGNTIYF
>TRBJ2-1|TRBD1|-|TRBV6-5
TGTGCCAGCAGTTACGAGACAGGGTTTGGTAATGAGCAGTTCTTC
CASSYETGFGNEQFF
>TRBJ2-5|TRBD1|-|TRBV7-2
TGTGCCAGCAGCTTTAGGGGGACAGGGTTAGAGACCCAGTACTTC
CASSFRGTGLETQYF
>TRBJ1-2|-|-|TRBV4-1
TGCGCCAGCAGCCAAGATTTCAGGTCGTATGGCTACACCTTC
CASSQDFRSYGYTF
>TRBJ2-4|-|once|TRBV4-3
TGCGCCAGCAGCCAAGGAGATCTAGCCAAAAACATTCAGTACTTC
CASSQGDLAKNIQYF
>TRBJ1-2|TRBD1|-|TRBV6-1
TGTGCCAGCAAAACCGGGGACAGCCCTCGGGGCTACACCTTC
CASKTGDSPRGYTF
>TRBJ2-1|TRBD1|-|TRBV18
TGTGCCAGCTCACCATGGACAGGTGGGACCTACAATGAGCAGTTCTTC
CASSPWTGGTYNEQFF
>TRBJ1-5|-|-|TRBV7-2
TGTGCCAGCAGCTTAGATACAGGTGGCAATCAGCCCCAGCATTTT
CASSLDTGGNQPQHF
>TRBJ2-6|-|-|TRBV5-1
TGCGCCAGCAGCGAACAGGGATTCGGGGCCAACGTCCTGACTTTC
CASSEQGFGANVLTF
>TRBJ1-2|-|-|TRBV6-5
TGTGCCAGCAGGGAGCCGGGGAGCTATGGCTACACCTTC
CASREPGSYGYTF
>TRBJ2-4|TRBD1|-|TRBV7-2
TGTGCCAGCAGCCCCCGGACCGGGACAGGGAACATTCAGTACTTC
CASSPRTGTGNIQYF
>TRBJ1-2|TRBD1|-|TRBV6-7
TGTGCCAGCAGTTACTCTAGGCACAGGGGTGGCGGCTACACCTTC
CASSYSRHRGGGYTF
>TRBJ1-6|-|-|TRBV5-1
TGCGCCAGCAGCTTGGCCCTTAATTCACCCCTCCACTTT
CASSLALNSPLHF
>TRBJ2-1|TRBD2|-|TRBV19
TGTGCCAGTAGTATTAGGGGCGGGAGAAGGAATGAGCAGTTCTTC
CASSIRGGRRNEQFF
>TRBJ2-1|-|-|TRBV7-3
TGTGCCAGCAGCTCCGCGGGACTGGCGATAAATGAGCAGTTCTTC
CASSSAGLAINEQFF
>TRBJ1-1|-|-|TRBV5-6
TGTGCCAGCAGCTTCCAGACTGAAGCTTTCTTT
CASSFQTEAFF
>TRBJ2-5|-|-|TRBV19
TGTGCCAGTAGCAAGGACAGCCAAGAGACCCAGTACTTC
CASSKDSQETQYF